Below, 22 T cell receptor beta chains from the same sample are listed, as sequenced in a study of shared clonotypes between healthy human individuals. Measured with immunoSEQ multiplex PCR; TCRdb has only the in-frame clones, and not every one. The sample gives some 510,000 clones, about four fifths of which show up once; 10% to 15% is in the top ten. Sequencing used PBMCs. These receptors were collected from a woman aged 35 to 49 in good health. Some clones in this sample may be carry-over from other donors' samples.

V and J are TRBV2 and TRBJ1-2, with no clear D. Germline V lookup: CDR1 SNHLY, CDR2 FYNNEI. The CDR3 spans 13 residues. Trimming cost V 8 bases and J 6 bases, with 16 bases left between them. CDR3 protein: CASVTTSADGYTF. Here the CDR3 DNA reads TGTGCCAGCGTCACTACGTCGGCAGATGGCTACACCTTC. Using reference TRBV2 and TRBJ1-2 for the parts outside the CDR3, the full variable domain is EPEVTQTPSHQVTQMGQEVILRCVPISNHLYFYWYRQILGQKVEFLVSFYNNEISEKSEIFDDQFSVERPDGSNFTLKIRSTKLEDSAMYFCASVTTSADGYTFGSGTRLTVV.

The chain combines TRBV2 with TRBJ2-3, with 9 bases aligning to TRBD2. The germline gives CDR1 SNHLY, CDR2 FYNNEI. The V segment lost 8 bases and the J segment 5 bases; nucleotides outside the gene matches: 20. The CDR3 extends over 18 amino acids. The CDR3 protein is CASFGAGGSTRVRDTQYF. The CDR3 DNA follows: TGTGCCAGCTTCGGAGCGGGAGGATCCACACGCGTCAGAGATACGCAGTATTTT.

This clone was seen only a few times. The genes are TRBV19 and TRBJ2-7; D gene uncertain. CDR1 LNHDA and CDR2 SQIVND come from the germline V gene (reference sequence). The V end was cut by 3 bases, the J end by 3 bases, with 12 bases between. The CDR3 covers 14 residues. The CDR3 spells CASSIGASSYEQYF. CDR3 nucleotide sequence: TGTGCCAGTAGTATCGGCGCCAGCAGCTACGAGCAGTACTTC. The entire variable domain, with the rest obtained from reference TRBV19 and TRBJ2-7, is as follows: DGGITQSPKYLFRKEGQNVTLSCEQNLNHDAMYWYRQDPGQGLRLIYYSQIVNDFQKGDIAEGYSVSREKKESFPLTVTSAQKNPTAFYLCASSIGASSYEQYFGPGTRLTVT.

This clone was detected a few times. V and J are TRBV10-1 and TRBJ2-5; 9 nucleotides align to TRBD1. Germline V gives CDR1 WNHNN, CDR2 SYGVQD (reference sequence). CDR3 length: 14 amino acids. V lost 0 bases, J lost 4 bases, and 0 bases stayed unmatched. CDR3 region: CASSESQGAETQYF. CDR3 DNA: TGCGCCAGCAGTGAGTCACAGGGGGCAGAGACCCAGTACTTC.

This chain joins TRBV2 and TRBJ1-1; possibly TRBD1 for D (5 bases). The CDR3 is 16 residues long. V lost 5 bases and J lost 0, with 16 bases in between. CDR1 and CDR2 (germline): SNHLY, FYNNEI. CDR3 protein: CASSRSLGTLNTEAFF. The CDR3 DNA reads TGTGCCAGCAGTCGATCCCTCGGGACTCTGAACACTGAAGCTTTCTTT. The full variable domain, rest sourced from reference TRBV2 and TRBJ1-1, is EPEVTQTPSHQVTQMGQEVILRCVPISNHLYFYWYRQILGQKVEFLVSFYNNEISEKSEIFDDQFSVERPDGSNFTLKIRSTKLEDSAMYFCASSRSLGTLNTEAFFGQGTRLTVV.

This chain joins TRBV6-7 and TRBJ2-4, with 10 nucleotides matching TRBD2. TRBV6-7 is known as an ORF, though its function is uncertain. This CDR3 comprises 19 residues. Losses at the gene ends were 7 bases for V and 3 bases for J; bases not matched to a gene: 18. The CDR3, as DNA: TGTGCCAGCAACGCCCTTAAGGGGGGGACTAGCGCTGGCAAAAACATTCAGTACTTC. Encoded protein: CASNALKGGTSAGKNIQYF.

V usage is TRBV6-1 and J usage is TRBJ1-4, with D perhaps matching TRBD1 (6 bases). This CDR3 is built from 14 residues. Trimming took 4 bases from V and 7 from J, leaving 13 bases between them. The germline gives CDR1 MNHNS, CDR2 SASEGT. The chain's CDR3 is CASSVHRASEKLFF. DNA of the CDR3: TGTGCCAGCAGTGTCCACAGGGCTAGTGAAAAACTGTTTTTT.

This clone was detected once. This chain joins TRBV6-4 and TRBJ2-3; D is possibly TRBD2 (6 bases). The CDR3 length is 15 residues. Germline loops: CDR1 MRHNA, CDR2 SNTAGT. Deletions cut 2 bases from V and 1 base from J, with 10 bases between. DNA of the CDR3: TGTGCCAGCAGTGACGAGGCTAGCGGCACAGATACGCAGTATTTT. It specifies CASSDEASGTDTQYF.

The chain links TRBV4-2 to TRBJ2-7; D is unresolved. With 3 bases removed from V and 1 base from J, the gap between germline ends came to 16 bases. This CDR3 contains 16 residues. The germline V gene has CDR1 LGHNA and CDR2 YNFKEQ. Here the CDR3 reads CASSHSSELRSYEQYF. CDR3 in DNA: TGTGCCAGCAGCCATTCAAGCGAGCTTAGGTCCTACGAGCAGTACTTC.

The chain carries TRBV7-8 and TRBJ1-2, with 9 positions matching TRBD1. With V trimmed by 2 bases and J by 8 bases, 9 bases remained unmatched. CDR3 length: 15 amino acids. Per the germline V gene, CDR1 is SGHVS and CDR2 is FQNEAQ. CDR3 DNA: TGTGCCAGCAGCTTACTGGGACAGGGTCGAAAGGGCTACACCTTC. It yields the protein CASSLLGQGRKGYTF.

CDR3 bases: TGTGCCAGCACTATCAGGGTTCATGTGAATGGCTACACCTTC. Translated: CASTIRVHVNGYTF. The chain combines TRBV6-1 with TRBJ1-2; D might be TRBD1 (5 bases). Trimming removed 7 bases from V and 6 bases from J, with 18 bases in between. Germline V gene sequence: CDR1 MNHNS, CDR2 SASEGT. The CDR3 consists of 14 residues.

This rearrangement joins TRBV27 to TRBJ2-1; the match to TRBD2 covers 9 bases. V dropped 2 bases and J dropped 8; count of bases not matched to a gene: 4. Germline CDR1 reads MNHEY; CDR2 reads SMNVEV (reference sequence). The CDR3 length is 14 residues. CDR3 region: CASSLVGLADEQFF. The CDR3 DNA follows: TGTGCCAGCAGTTTAGTGGGACTAGCAGATGAGCAGTTCTTC.

A single count supports this clone. This chain uses TRBV18 with TRBJ1-1; possible D gene TRBD1, 5 bases. With 3 bases removed from V and 7 bases from J, the gap between germline ends came to 15 bases. Germline assignment: CDR1 KGHSH and CDR2 LQKENI. The CDR3 has 14 amino acids. As DNA, the CDR3 is TGTGCCAGCTCACCCCAACGGGGGTTAGGTGAAGCTTTCTTT. It translates to CASSPQRGLGEAFF.

This clone showed up just a few times. The chain uses TRBV7-3 and TRBJ2-6; D unclear. CDR1 is SGHTA and CDR2 is FQGTGA in the germline V gene. There are 16 residues in the CDR3. The ends were cut back, 5 bases at V and 2 bases at J, with 13 bases in the middle. The CDR3 loop reads CASSRGRATGANVLTF. The CDR3 nucleotides are TGTGCCAGCAGCCGAGGCCGGGCAACTGGGGCCAACGTCCTGACTTTC. Looking up the rest from reference TRBV7-3 and TRBJ2-6 gives the full variable domain: GAGVSQTPSNKVTEKGKYVELRCDPISGHTALYWYRQSLGQGPEFLIYFQGTGAADDSGLPNDRFFAVRPEGSVSTLKIQRTERGDSAVYLCASSRGRATGANVLTFGAGSRLTVL.

CDR3 bases: TGTGCCTGGAGGGGCGGGGGGCAGTCACCCCTCCACTTT. Residues: CAWRGGGQSPLHF. This chain joins TRBV30 and TRBJ1-6; D possibly corresponds to TRBD1 (6 bases). Germline CDR1 is GTSNPN and CDR2 is SVGIG (reference sequence). Between the trimmed V and J ends, which lost 3 bases and 10 bases, there was a span of 13 bases. This CDR3 comprises 13 residues.

V usage is TRBV16 and J usage is TRBJ1-4, with D uncertain. The CDR3 length is 14 residues. Germline CDR1 KGHSY, CDR2 FQNENV. V was pared by 4 bases and J by 5 bases, with 11 bases between. This chain's CDR3 is CASSPLGGNEKLFF. The CDR3 DNA is TGTGCCAGCAGCCCCCTCGGCGGAAATGAAAAACTGTTTTTT.

This clone was seen a handful of times. The chain uses TRBV19 and TRBJ2-1; 8 positions agree with TRBD2. Germline lookup yields CDR1 LNHDA and CDR2 SQIVND (reference sequence). The V segment lost 5 bases and the J segment 8 bases; nucleotides outside the gene matches: 11. The CDR3 extends over 15 amino acids. The CDR3 sequence is CASSPQGTSSDEQFF. In DNA form, the CDR3 reads TGTGCCAGTAGTCCCCAAGGGACTAGTTCGGATGAGCAGTTCTTC.

The rearrangement joins TRBV12-5 to TRBJ2-1; TRBD1 agrees at 7 bases. The germline CDR1 and CDR2 sequences are LGHNT and FRNRAP. The CDR3 is made up of 14 amino acids. V lost 5 bases and J lost 4; bases outside the gene matches: 5. The CDR3 nucleotides are TGTGCTAGTGGTCCCGGGACAGCGTACAATGAGCAGTTCTTC. The encoded protein is CASGPGTAYNEQFF.

The rearrangement joins TRBV18 to TRBJ2-1; no clear D. Deletions cut 4 bases from V and 5 bases from J, with 9 bases between. The CDR3 is made up of 13 amino acids. CDR1 is KGHSH and CDR2 is LQKENI in the germline V gene. CDR3 in DNA: TGTGCCAGCTCACTCATTCAAAACAATGAGCAGTTCTTC. Encoded protein: CASSLIQNNEQFF.

This chain uses TRBV6-6 with TRBJ1-5, with D perhaps TRBD1 (5 bases). Trimming removed 10 bases from V and 5 bases from J, with 15 bases in between. Germline loops: CDR1 MNHNY, CDR2 SVGAGI (reference sequence). The length of the CDR3 is 13 residues. This CDR3 is CATEAGLYQPQHF. The CDR3 DNA sequence: TGTGCCACCGAGGCAGGGCTTTATCAGCCCCAGCATTTT.

The rearrangement uses TRBV30 and TRBJ1-1; weak D call: TRBD1 (5 bases). Trimming removed 0 bases from V and 0 bases from J, with 23 bases in between. The CDR3 runs to 19 residues. Germline V gene lookup returns CDR1 GTSNPN and CDR2 SVGIG (reference sequence). As DNA, the CDR3 is TGTGCCTGGAGTGTATCGCCGGGAACCGCGGGGCGTATGAACACTGAAGCTTTCTTT. Translating it yields CAWSVSPGTAGRMNTEAFF.

Many counts were recorded for this clone. V and J are TRBV10-2 and TRBJ2-3, with 12 nucleotides matching TRBD2. Germline lookup yields CDR1 WSHSY and CDR2 SAAADI. J lost 3 bases, V lost 6 bases, and 7 bases had no gene match. This CDR3 has 16 amino acids. The CDR3 region has the DNA TGCGCCAGCAGCGACAGTGGACTAGCGGGGACAGATACGCAGTATTTT. Amino acids: CASSDSGLAGTDTQYF.